This T cell receptor beta chain was found in a study of tissue T cells after allogeneic stem cell transplantation. Whole-study context: Patients with graft-versus-host disease had grafts: four unmodified, three CD34-selected and T-cell-depleted.

On this clone: Its target is not known.

Overall study findings and caveats: Only a limited share of tissue TCRs appeared in blood or spleen. The patient cohort was small and clinically heterogeneous, with limited sampling depth.

Assay: immunoSEQ multiplex PCR; the TCRdb copy retains only in-frame clones and omits some. The table lists 650 to 800 clones, under 50% of them singletons, with approximately 31% in the top ten. Germline V gives CDR1 SGDLS, CDR2 YYNGEE. V gave up 3 bases and J gave up 0 bases, with 16 bases separating them. The CDR3 is made up of 17 amino acids. The rearrangement uses TRBV9 and TRBJ1-3; D call uncertain. The material sequenced was duodenal tissue, taken at autopsy. The sequence derives from a female patient aged 35 to 75 with steroid-refractory graft-versus-host disease after an allogeneic stem cell transplant. Some T cells may be provided by the graft donor. The CDR3 nucleotides read TGTGCCAGCAGCGGCCGGGCAGGCCGGTACTCTGGAAACACCATATATTTT. This translates into CASSGRAGRYSGNTIYF.